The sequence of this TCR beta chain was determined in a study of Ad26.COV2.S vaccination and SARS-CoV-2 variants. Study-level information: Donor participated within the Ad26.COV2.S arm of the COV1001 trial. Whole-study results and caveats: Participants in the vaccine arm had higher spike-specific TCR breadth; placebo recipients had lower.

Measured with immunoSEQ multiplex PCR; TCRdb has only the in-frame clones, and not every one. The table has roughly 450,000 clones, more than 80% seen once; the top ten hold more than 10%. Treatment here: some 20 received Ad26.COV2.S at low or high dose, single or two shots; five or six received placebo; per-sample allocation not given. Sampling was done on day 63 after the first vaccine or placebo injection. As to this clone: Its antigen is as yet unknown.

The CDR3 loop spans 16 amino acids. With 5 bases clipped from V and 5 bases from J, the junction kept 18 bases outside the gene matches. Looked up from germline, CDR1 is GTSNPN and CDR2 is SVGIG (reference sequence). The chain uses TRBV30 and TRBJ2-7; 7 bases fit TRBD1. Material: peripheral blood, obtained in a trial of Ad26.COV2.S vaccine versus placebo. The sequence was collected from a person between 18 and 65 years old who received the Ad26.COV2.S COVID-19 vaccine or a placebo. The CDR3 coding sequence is TGTGCCTGGGGTCGATTTCGGCCAGGGGGTATCAACGAGCAGTACTTC. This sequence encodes CAWGRFRPGGINEQYF.